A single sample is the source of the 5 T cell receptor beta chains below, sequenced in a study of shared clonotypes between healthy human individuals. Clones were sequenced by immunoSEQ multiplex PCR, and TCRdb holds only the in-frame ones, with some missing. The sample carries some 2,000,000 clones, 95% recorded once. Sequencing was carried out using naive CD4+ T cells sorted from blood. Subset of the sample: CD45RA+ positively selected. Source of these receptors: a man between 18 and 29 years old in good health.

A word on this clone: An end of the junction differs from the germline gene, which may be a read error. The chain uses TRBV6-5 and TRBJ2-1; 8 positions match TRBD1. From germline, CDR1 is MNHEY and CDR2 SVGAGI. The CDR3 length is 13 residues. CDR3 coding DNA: TGTGCCAGCAGTCGCACAGGGGGGACCCCCCGCCTCTTC. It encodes CASSRTGGTPRLF.

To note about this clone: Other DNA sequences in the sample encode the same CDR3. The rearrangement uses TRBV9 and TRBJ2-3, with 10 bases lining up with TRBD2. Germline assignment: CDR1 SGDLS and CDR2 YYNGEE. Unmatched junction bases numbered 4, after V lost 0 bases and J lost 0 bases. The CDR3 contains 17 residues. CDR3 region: CASSVGTSGTSTDTQYF. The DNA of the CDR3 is TGTGCCAGCAGCGTAGGAACTAGCGGGACTAGCACAGATACGCAGTATTTT.

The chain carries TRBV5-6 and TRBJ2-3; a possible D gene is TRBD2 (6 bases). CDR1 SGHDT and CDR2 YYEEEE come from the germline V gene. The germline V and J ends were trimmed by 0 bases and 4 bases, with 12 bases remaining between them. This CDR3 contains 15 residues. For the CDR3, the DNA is TGTGCCAGCAGCTTGGGGGGACGACTAGCAGATACGCAGTATTTT. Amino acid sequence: CASSLGGRLADTQYF.

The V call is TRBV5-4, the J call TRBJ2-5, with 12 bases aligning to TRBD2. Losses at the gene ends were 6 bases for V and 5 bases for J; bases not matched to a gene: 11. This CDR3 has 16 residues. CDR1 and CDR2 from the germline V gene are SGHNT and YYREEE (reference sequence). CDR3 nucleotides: TGTGCCAGCAACCTAGGACTAGCGGGGCTCCGGGAGACCCAGTACTTC. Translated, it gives CASNLGLAGLRETQYF.

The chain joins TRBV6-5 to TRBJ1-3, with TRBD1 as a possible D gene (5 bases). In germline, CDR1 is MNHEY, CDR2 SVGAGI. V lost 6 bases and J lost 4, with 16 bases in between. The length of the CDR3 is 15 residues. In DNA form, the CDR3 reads TGTGCCAGCAGCTACGATAAGGGGTCAGGAAACACCATATATTTT. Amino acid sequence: CASSYDKGSGNTIYF.